The 29 T cell receptor beta chains in this list originate from one sample, sequenced in a study of T-cell memory formation after mild COVID-19 (dated by TCRdb to the early 2020s). The protocol used for the library was 5' RACE. Sequencing was carried out with an Illumina NovaSeq 6000. Clones were called with MiXCR by TCRdb after fastp trimmed the public reads at Q25, and only in-frame beta chains were retained. Each entry is one CDR3 protein sequence, shown with its most common DNA and genes. This sample holds approximately 350,000 distinct CDR3 sequences; approximately 13% were observed only once. The ten largest make up around a fifth of the sample. The sample consisted of PBMCs or a T cell subset sorted from them (not recorded which). The receptor source for this set is a man younger than 35 who had mild COVID-19 (a few samples of this study predate the infection). The sample titles of this study are shuffled in the database, so cell type and time point are left out; the donor was told from shared clones.

Only a few counts were recorded for this clonotype. This chain links TRBV28 with TRBJ1-6, with unresolved D. Trimming pared 6 bases from V and 14 bases from J, leaving 14 bases between. Germline lookup yields CDR1 MDHEN and CDR2 SYDVKM. The CDR3 has 12 residues. CDR3 sequence (DNA): TGTGCCAGCAGCCCCCCCCGGGGAGCCCTCCACTTT. It is translated as CASSPPRGALHF. Filled out from reference TRBV28 and TRBJ1-6, the complete variable domain reads DVKVTQSSRYLVKRTGEKVFLECVQDMDHENMFWYRQDPGLGLRLIYFSYDVKMKEKGDIPEGYSVSREKKERFSLILESASTNQTSMYLCASSPPRGALHFGNGTRLTVT.

CDR3 sequence reads: CASSPLTGDYGYTF. Written as DNA, the CDR3 is TGCGCCAGCAGCCCGCTAACAGGGGACTATGGCTACACCTTC. The V and J genes are TRBV5-1 and TRBJ1-2; TRBD1 aligns across 7 bases. This CDR3 spans 14 amino acids. The ends lost 4 bases at V and 3 bases at J; junction bases unmatched: 6. Germline CDR1 reads SGHRS; CDR2 reads YFSETQ.

The chain carries TRBV29-1 and TRBJ2-1, with 12 bases matching TRBD2. Trimming at V came to 7 bases and at J to 7 bases, leaving 8 bases not matched to a gene. Per the germline V gene, CDR1 is SQVTM and CDR2 is ANQGSEA. This CDR3 contains 14 residues. CDR3 coding DNA: TGCAGCGGGGGAACTAGCGGGGGGCGTAATGAGCAGTTCTTC. It translates to CSGGTSGGRNEQFF.

This chain connects TRBV4-3 to TRBJ1-1; D is perhaps TRBD1 (6 bases). V lost 0 bases and J 5 bases, leaving 13 bases between the germline ends. This CDR3 comprises 15 residues. CDR1 LGHNA and CDR2 YSLEER come from the germline V gene. CDR3 nucleotide sequence: TGCGCCAGCAGCCAAGATCTCGGGGGCTGGACTGAAGCTTTCTTT. The encoded protein is CASSQDLGGWTEAFF.

In DNA form, the CDR3 reads TGTGCCAGCAGCTTGTATGCTGACCAAGAGACCCAGTACTTC. This codes for CASSLYADQETQYF. The chain employs TRBV7-9 and TRBJ2-5; no clear D. Trimming shortened V by 3 bases and J by 0 bases, and 8 bases separated the two germline ends. Germline V gene data show CDR1 as SEHNR and CDR2 as FQNEAQ (reference sequence). This CDR3 comprises 14 residues.

In its sample, this clonotype was seen many times. This sequence joins TRBV5-1 and TRBJ2-5; 8 bases map to TRBD1. The CDR3 length is 15 residues. After removal of 0 bases from V and 3 bases from J, the junction contained 4 bases not matched to a gene. Germline V gene data show CDR1 as SGHRS and CDR2 as YFSETQ. CDR3 sequence reads: CASSLVLGQEETQYF. In nucleotides, the CDR3 is TGCGCCAGCAGCTTGGTTTTGGGACAGGAAGAGACCCAGTACTTC.

The sample holds many counts of this clonotype. The chain has TRBV7-9 and TRBJ1-5; TRBD1 is a possible D gene (6 bases). The V end was cut by 1 base, the J end by 7 bases, with 8 bases between. Germline V gives CDR1 SEHNR, CDR2 FQNEAQ (reference sequence). CDR3 length: 13 residues. CDR3: CASSLEGDQPQHF. Here the CDR3 DNA reads TGTGCCAGCAGCTTAGAGGGGGACCAGCCCCAGCATTTT.

This clonotype was detected a few times. The chain is built from TRBV4-1 and TRBJ1-5; D gene ambiguous. Germline CDR1 MGHRA, CDR2 YSYEKL. This CDR3 is 15 amino acids long. V dropped 3 bases and J dropped 7 bases, with 16 bases sitting between them. The chain's CDR3 is CASSQFWGLSQPQHF. CDR3 nucleotide sequence: TGCGCCAGCAGCCAGTTTTGGGGATTGAGCCAGCCCCAGCATTTT.

This clonotype has only a few counts. V gene TRBV5-1 combines with J gene TRBJ2-1, with 9 nucleotides matching TRBD2. J was trimmed by 5 bases and V by 3 bases; bases with no gene match: 6. This CDR3 comprises 15 residues. Per the germline V gene, CDR1 is SGHRS and CDR2 is YFSETQ. Here the CDR3 DNA reads TGCGCCAGCAGCTCCATGGGACTAGCAGACAATGAGCAGTTCTTC. It translates to CASSSMGLADNEQFF.

In this sample, this clonotype turned up many times. The rearrangement joins TRBV12-3 or TRBV12-4 to TRBJ1-1; D is ambiguous. The CDR3 contains 13 residues. Trimming took 3 bases from V and 2 from J, leaving 7 bases between them. The CDR3 DNA is TGTGCCAGCAGTTTTACACTCAACACTGAAGCTTTCTTT. Translated, it gives CASSFTLNTEAFF.

This clonotype was picked up a small number of times. The chain carries TRBV30 and TRBJ2-1; 9 nucleotides line up with TRBD1. Looked up from germline, CDR1 is GTSNPN and CDR2 is SVGIG (reference sequence). This CDR3 region has 15 residues. Trimming at V came to 0 bases and at J to 8 bases, leaving 8 bases not matched to a gene. CDR3 in amino acids: CAWSVKRTGDDEQFF. As DNA, the CDR3 is TGTGCCTGGAGTGTGAAAAGGACAGGGGACGATGAGCAGTTCTTC.

This clonotype was detected only a few times. This chain uses TRBV3-1 with TRBJ2-5, with TRBD2 as a possible D gene (6 bases). V lost 1 base, J lost 6 bases, and 15 bases lay in between. The CDR3 contains 15 residues. Germline loops: CDR1 LGHDT, CDR2 YNNKEL (reference sequence). The CDR3 spells CASSQVGSGWQTQYF. DNA for the CDR3: TGTGCCAGCAGCCAAGTAGGTAGCGGATGGCAGACCCAGTACTTC.

The V and J genes are TRBV5-5 and TRBJ1-2; D is unresolved. V gave up 0 bases and J gave up 5 bases, with 8 bases separating them. Germline V gene lookup returns CDR1 SGHKS and CDR2 YYEKEE (reference sequence). This CDR3 region has 13 residues. CDR3 amino acids: CASSLGAEYGYTF. CDR3 nucleotides: TGTGCCAGCAGCTTGGGGGCGGAGTATGGCTACACCTTC.

The chain couples TRBV27 to TRBJ2-1, with 11 bases aligning to TRBD2. Germline CDR1 and CDR2: MNHEY and SMNVEV (reference sequence). V dropped 0 bases and J dropped 4; count of bases not matched to a gene: 2. This CDR3 has 16 amino acids. The CDR3 region is CASSLSTSGGYNEQFF. The DNA for the CDR3 is TGTGCCAGCAGTTTATCTACTAGCGGGGGTTACAATGAGCAGTTCTTC.

This clonotype turned up a few times. The CDR3 spells CASSTRRESGYGYTF. CDR3 in DNA: TGTGCCAGCAGCACTCGCAGGGAATCGGGTTATGGCTACACCTTC. This chain joins TRBV7-2 and TRBJ1-2; D perhaps matches TRBD1 (5 bases). This CDR3 is 15 amino acids long. V was pared by 5 bases and J by 5 bases, with 18 bases between. Germline assignment: CDR1 SGHTA and CDR2 FQGNSA.

The chain couples TRBV7-2 to TRBJ1-6; 7 bases align to TRBD1. Germline loops: CDR1 SGHTA, CDR2 FQGNSA. V dropped 6 bases and J dropped 6; count of bases not matched to a gene: 14. This CDR3 comprises 17 residues. This CDR3 is CASRRTGAALRNSPLHF. In nucleotides, the CDR3 is TGTGCCAGCAGGCGTACAGGGGCCGCACTTCGTAATTCACCCCTCCACTTT.

This clonotype was detected only a few times. This chain uses TRBV19 with TRBJ2-7; D possibly corresponds to TRBD2 (5 bases). This CDR3 contains 13 residues. The V end lost 2 bases, the J end lost 7 bases, and 12 bases lay between the germline ends. Germline CDR1 LNHDA, CDR2 SQIVND (reference sequence). The CDR3, as DNA: TGTGCCAGTAGTATATCGGGAATGGAAGAGCAGTACGTC. Translated: CASSISGMEEQYV.

The rearrangement uses TRBV4-3 and TRBJ2-3, with D maybe TRBD1 (6 bases). This CDR3 is built from 14 residues. V was pared by 3 bases and J by 5 bases, with 12 bases between. Germline assignment: CDR1 LGHNA and CDR2 YSLEER. The DNA of the CDR3 is TGCGCCAGCAGCCAGAACAGGGAAGGAGATACGCAGTATTTT. Its translation: CASSQNREGDTQYF.

The gene calls are TRBV4-1 and TRBJ2-1; perhaps TRBD1 as D (6 bases). Trimming pared 8 bases from V and 6 bases from J, leaving 17 bases between. This CDR3 comprises 14 residues. Germline V gene lookup returns CDR1 MGHRA and CDR2 YSYEKL. The CDR3 protein is CASGFGLGANEQFF. Written as DNA, the CDR3 is TGCGCCAGCGGATTCGGACTGGGGGCCAATGAGCAGTTCTTC.

For the CDR3, the DNA is TGCGCCAGCAGCCCACTAGCGGGGGGGAACACAGATACGCAGTATTTT. Its protein product is CASSPLAGGNTDTQYF. This chain joins TRBV4-3 and TRBJ2-3; 13 positions match TRBD2. Trimming took 4 bases from V and 2 from J; bases not matched to a gene: 3. Germline V CDR1 and CDR2: LGHNA, YSLEER. The CDR3 length is 16 residues.

A few counts support this clonotype. The chain carries TRBV7-3 and TRBJ2-2, with 8 bases aligning to TRBD2. V was clipped by 6 bases and J by 1 base; unmatched bases: 7. CDR1 and CDR2 from the germline V gene are SGHTA and FQGTGA. This CDR3 contains 16 residues. CDR3 nucleotide sequence: TGTGCCAGCAGTCCGAGCGGGGGCTGGAACACCGGGGAGCTGTTTTTT. Its translation is CASSPSGGWNTGELFF. Complete variable domain (other parts from reference TRBV7-3 and TRBJ2-2): GAGVSQTPSNKVTEKGKYVELRCDPISGHTALYWYRQSLGQGPEFLIYFQGTGAADDSGLPNDRFFAVRPEGSVSTLKIQRTERGDSAVYLCASSPSGGWNTGELFFGEGSRLTVL.

This clonotype was counted between two and nine times. This chain links TRBV5-5 with TRBJ2-3; the match to TRBD2 covers 9 bases. Germline trimming cut 3 bases from V and 6 bases from J; bases unmatched to any gene: 8. CDR3 length equals 15 residues. In germline, CDR1 is SGHKS, CDR2 YYEKEE (reference sequence). CDR3 amino acids: CASSYPSGAGDTQYF. The DNA for the CDR3 is TGTGCCAGCAGCTACCCTAGCGGGGCTGGGGATACGCAGTATTTT.

This clonotype occurred many times. The chain employs TRBV6-2 or TRBV6-3 and TRBJ2-7; tentatively, D is TRBD2 (6 bases). V was clipped by 8 bases and J by 2 bases, with 19 bases between them. CDR3 length: 15 amino acids. Germline assignment: CDR1 MNHEY and CDR2 SVGEGT. CDR3 sequence: CASRRQPGVTYEQYV. In DNA form, the CDR3 reads TGTGCCAGCCGCCGACAACCGGGAGTCACCTACGAGCAGTACGTC.

The V call is TRBV20-1, the J call TRBJ1-4, with TRBD1 as a possible D gene (5 bases). Deletions cut 0 bases from V and 4 bases from J, with 12 bases between. Germline-derived CDR1 and CDR2 are DFQATT and SNEGSKA (reference sequence). The CDR3 runs 15 residues. The CDR3 loop is CSARDLGVDNEKLFF. The CDR3 nucleotides read TGCAGTGCTAGAGATCTAGGGGTGGATAATGAAAAACTGTTTTTT.

This clonotype was recorded many times. This rearrangement joins TRBV5-1 to TRBJ2-3, with a weak D call TRBD2 (5 bases). This CDR3 is 13 amino acids long. CDR1 is SGHRS and CDR2 is YFSETQ in the germline V gene. Between the trimmed V and J ends, which lost 0 bases and 4 bases, there was a span of 6 bases. In DNA, the CDR3 is TGCGCCAGCAGCTTGGGGCGGGCAGATACGCAGTATTTT. Translating gives CASSLGRADTQYF. The whole variable domain, remainder taken from reference TRBV5-1 and TRBJ2-3, is KAGVTQTPRYLIKTRGQQVTLSCSPISGHRSVSWYQQTPGQGLQFLFEYFSETQRNKGNFPGRFSGRQFSNSRSEMNVSTLELGDSALYLCASSLGRADTQYFGPGTRLTVL.

The J gene is TRBJ1-4, the V gene TRBV12-3 or TRBV12-4; 7 bases fit TRBD1. V dropped 5 bases and J dropped 7; count of bases not matched to a gene: 7. The CDR3 length is 14 residues. CDR3 sequence reads: CASSLGTVFEKLFF. In DNA form, the CDR3 reads TGTGCCAGCAGTCTCGGGACAGTTTTTGAAAAACTGTTTTTT.

The rearrangement uses TRBV7-9 and TRBJ1-6; D ambiguous. The CDR3 covers 14 residues. Germline-derived CDR1 and CDR2 are SEHNR and FQNEAQ (reference sequence). Trimming pared 2 bases from V and 5 bases from J, leaving 7 bases between. The CDR3 DNA sequence: TGTGCCAGCAGCTTATTCGGAGATAATTCACCCCTCCACTTT. Encoded protein: CASSLFGDNSPLHF.

V gene TRBV6-1 combines with J gene TRBJ2-5; 8 bases map to TRBD2. Losses at the gene ends were 4 bases for V and 2 bases for J; bases not matched to a gene: 6. This CDR3 comprises 15 residues. Germline V gene sequence: CDR1 MNHNS, CDR2 SASEGT. In nucleotides, the CDR3 is TGTGCCAGCAGTGGGCGAGCGGGGGATCAAGAGACCCAGTACTTC. Amino acids: CASSGRAGDQETQYF.

This clonotype appeared a single time. This rearrangement joins TRBV30 to TRBJ2-3, with TRBD2 matching over 7 bases. V shed 0 bases, J shed 4 bases, and the junction held 7 bases outside the gene matches. Germline assignment: CDR1 GTSNPN and CDR2 SVGIG (reference sequence). The CDR3 sequence is 15 residues long. The CDR3: CAWSVGAGVADTQYF. The CDR3 DNA is TGTGCCTGGAGTGTCGGGGCGGGAGTGGCAGATACGCAGTATTTT. The variable domain in full, completed from reference TRBV30 and TRBJ2-3, reads SQTIHQWPATLVQPVGSPLSLECTVEGTSNPNLYWYRQAAGRGLQLLFYSVGIGQISSEVPQNLSASRPQDRQFILSSKKLLLSDSGFYLCAWSVGAGVADTQYFGPGTRLTVL.